This entry describes one T cell receptor beta chain. The germline CDR1 and CDR2 sequences are LNHDA and SQIVND (reference sequence). This CDR3 has 13 residues. Deletions cut 11 bases from V and 2 bases from J, with 13 bases between. This sample is part of a study of Tregs in tolerant kidney transplant recipients. The table came from immunoSEQ multiplex PCR; TCRdb's copy has only in-frame clones and leaves some out. The sample carries tens of thousands of clones, around 80% recorded once. This clonotype originated in a human donor in good health. This rearrangement joins TRBV19 to TRBJ1-3, with D perhaps TRBD1 (5 bases). Input material: CD4+ T cells from blood. In DNA form, the CDR3 reads TGTGCCTCAGGGAGTGAGCCTGGAAACACCATATATTTT. It yields the protein CASGSEPGNTIYF.